This entry features one T cell receptor (beta chain) sequence. These data come from a study of blood T cell repertoires in COVID-19. Study-wide context: The study drew acute and convalescent COVID-19 samples from the United States, Italy and Spain.

CDR1 and CDR2 from the germline V gene are LGHDT and YNNKEL (reference sequence). The germline V and J ends were trimmed by 3 bases and 7 bases, with 16 bases remaining between them. The CDR3 extends over 15 amino acids. The table came from immunoSEQ multiplex PCR; TCRdb's copy has only in-frame clones and leaves some out. Among 200,000 to 250,000 clones, around nine tenths were seen once, and the ten largest hold less than 3.5%. This rearrangement joins TRBV3-1 (or the pseudogene TRBV3-2) to TRBJ1-5, with a possible D match to TRBD1 (6 bases). The material sequenced was peripheral blood. The origin of this receptor is a woman aged 55 to 70 with acute or convalescent COVID-19. For the CDR3, the DNA is TGTGCCAGCAGCCAGGGGGGGGCCCTCGGGCAGCCCCAGCATTTT. Protein product: CASSQGGALGQPQHF.